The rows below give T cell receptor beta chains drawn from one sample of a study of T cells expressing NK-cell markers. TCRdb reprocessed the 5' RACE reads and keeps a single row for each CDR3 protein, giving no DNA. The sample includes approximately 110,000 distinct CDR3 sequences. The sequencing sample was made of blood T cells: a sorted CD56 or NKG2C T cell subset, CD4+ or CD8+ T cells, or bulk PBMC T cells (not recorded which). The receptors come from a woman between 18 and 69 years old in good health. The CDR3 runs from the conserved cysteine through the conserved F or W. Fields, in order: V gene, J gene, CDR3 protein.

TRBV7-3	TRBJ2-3	CASSDRAGPDTQYF
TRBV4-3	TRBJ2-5	CASSQETKETQYF
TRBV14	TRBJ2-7	CASSQAQGLLSYEQYF
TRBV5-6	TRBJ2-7	CASSLKYSGSPYEQYF
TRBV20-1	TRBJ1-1	CSASEGLNTEAFF
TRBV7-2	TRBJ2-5	CASSLVGSLTETQYF
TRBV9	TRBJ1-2	CASSVPYGGYTF
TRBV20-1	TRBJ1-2	CSASPAPIVLYGYTF
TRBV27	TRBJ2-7	CASSLRDSGYEQYF
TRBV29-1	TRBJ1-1	CSVYMNTEAFF
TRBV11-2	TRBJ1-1	CASSAIGTRMNTEAFF
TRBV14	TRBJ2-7	CASSQPGLAGGHSYEQYF
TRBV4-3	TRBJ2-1	CASSHPRGSAGSYNEQFF
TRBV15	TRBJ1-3	CATSSSTRSGNTIYF
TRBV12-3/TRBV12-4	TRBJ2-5	CASSLGTGHDETQYF
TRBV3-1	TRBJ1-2	CASSPAYGTNYGYTF
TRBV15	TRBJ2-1	CATSREADGPYNEQFF
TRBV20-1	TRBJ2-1	CSARVGLAGANEQFF
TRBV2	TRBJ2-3	CASSAGAVTDTQYF
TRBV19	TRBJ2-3	CASSPGGLDTQYF
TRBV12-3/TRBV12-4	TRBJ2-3	CASTKPGLAGRGSRDTQYF
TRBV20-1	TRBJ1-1	CSADGGDPEAFF
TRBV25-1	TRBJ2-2	CASGQGPTGELFF
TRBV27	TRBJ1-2	CASRVLGDSEGYTF
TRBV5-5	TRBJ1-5	CASSPLGTGVNQPQHF
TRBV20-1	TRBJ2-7	CSARLTSAYEQYF
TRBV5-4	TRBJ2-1	CASSEAGTGGINEQFF
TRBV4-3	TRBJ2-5	CASSRRTTNRETQYF
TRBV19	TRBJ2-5	CASSILGQGKETQYF
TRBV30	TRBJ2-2	CAWQQGAGELFF
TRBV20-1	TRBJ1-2	CSARVVSAGYSNYGYTF
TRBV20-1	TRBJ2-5	CSASRSGGETQYF
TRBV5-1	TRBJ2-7	CASSSGVPINYEQYF
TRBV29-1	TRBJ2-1	CSVGLSGTSYNEQFF
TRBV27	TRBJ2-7	CASSFALAAPSEQYF
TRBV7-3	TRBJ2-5	CASSSGLVGETQYF
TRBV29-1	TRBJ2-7	CSVDTGSSYEQYF
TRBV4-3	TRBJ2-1	CASSQGTVSGGYNEQFF
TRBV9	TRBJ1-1	CASSVGADSPNTEAFF
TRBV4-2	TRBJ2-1	CASRPGGEGRDEQFF
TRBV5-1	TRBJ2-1	CASSLSGSEQFF
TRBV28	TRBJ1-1	CASSLDSGRTEAFF
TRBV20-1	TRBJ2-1	CSARDPDRPYNEQFF
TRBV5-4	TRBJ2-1	CASSPGTSGGNEQFF
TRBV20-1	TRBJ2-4	CSATSLATAKNIQYF
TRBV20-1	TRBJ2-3	CRIGGLAGELDTQYF
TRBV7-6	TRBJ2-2	CASSLAPEASEELFF
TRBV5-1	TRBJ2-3	CASSSLETDTQYF
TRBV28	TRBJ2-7	CASRMNPDEQYF
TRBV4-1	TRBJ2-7	CASSRTDTYEQYF
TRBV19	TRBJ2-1	CASSTRRGNEQFF
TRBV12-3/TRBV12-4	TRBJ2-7	CASSIAGTGYHEQYF
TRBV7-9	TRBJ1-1	CASTLIGGTEAFF
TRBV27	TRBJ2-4	CASSVTGGAVVNIQYF